Described below is a single T cell receptor (beta chain) sequence and its context. Its antigen is as yet unknown. V lost 5 bases, J lost 1 base, and 7 bases lay in between. Germline V gene lookup returns CDR1 SGHTA and CDR2 FQGTGA. This CDR3 has 13 amino acids. The data derive from a study of cytomegalovirus exposure and HLA in healthy donors. Study background: In an early release, HLA-typed donors contributed 90 million or so unique TCR sequences. Overall study findings and caveats: According to reports, the classifier identified cytomegalovirus status with high specificity and sensitivity. By HLA locus, TCR association rates varied in a later analysis, with DRB1 showing the most and HLA-C the fewest.

Both 60 Vbeta primers and 13 Jbeta primers went into the PCR. Assay used: immunoSEQ multiplex PCR; TCRdb lists only in-frame clones, some missing. The sample records 250,000 to 350,000 clones, roughly 88% being singletons. The TCR sequence derives from a man in his forties in good health and CMV-seropositive. The chain has TRBV7-3 and TRBJ2-3; D unresolved. Sequencing was carried out using PBMCs. The CDR3 spells CASSPAGTDTQYF. The DNA for the CDR3 is TGTGCCAGCAGCCCCGCGGGCACAGATACGCAGTATTTT.